The source of this T cell receptor (beta chain) is a study of monozygotic twins with inflammatory bowel disease (dated by TCRdb to between 2018 and 2020). Concerning the study at large: The full study comprised 30 or so monozygotic twin pairs: nine German pairs (four IBD-concordant, five IBD-discordant) and 19 IBD-discordant Danish pairs. Within discordant pairs, disease-associated traits were sought mainly by comparing IBD patients with their genetically identical healthy co-twins. Each individual had, on average, about 151 000 unique TCRalpha sequences and 181 000 unique TCRbeta sequences available for analysis.

The CDR3, cysteine through phenylalanine, is 15 amino acids long. No DNA is listed. Taken from the germline V gene (reference sequence), the CDR1 and CDR2 loops are SEHNR and FQNEAQ. A roughly 2.5 ml peripheral blood sample was drawn into PAXgene tubes per donor and stored at -80°C. Total RNA was isolated from whole blood with the PAXgene blood miRNA kit on an automated QIAcube, without T cell sorting. Deep TCRalpha and TCRbeta repertoire profiling with unique molecular barcoding was performed on peripheral blood of monozygotic twin pairs concordant or discordant for inflammatory bowel disease. Smoking habits were recorded for all twin pairs, and individuals were classified as current, former or never smokers. The library relied on 5' RACE. The input for every TCR library was roughly 3.5 ug of total RNA. For each sample, cDNA was synthesized in eight separate reactions using SMARTScribe reverse transcriptase. During cDNA synthesis, template switching introduced unique molecular identifiers that contained a 6-nucleotide sample barcode. Two nested PCRs of roughly 16 and 10 cycles amplified the TCRalpha and TCRbeta cDNA, and bead purification followed each PCR. Before amplification, the cDNA was both treated with uracil DNA-glycosylase and purified with the QIAquick PCR purification kit. In the second PCR, Illumina TruSeq-compatible adapters and sample-specific barcodes were added. TapeStation and Qubit were used to check library quality and concentration, and 5 ng of each library went into the pool. Pooled libraries were sequenced on an Illumina HiSeq2500 single-index Rapid Run with 2 x 100 bp reads and custom sequencing primers. Turning to the authors' computational methods: MiGEC version 1.2.6 was used for UMI-based consensus assembly to correct PCR and sequencing errors. MiXCR version 2.1.1 was used to carry out V(D)J alignment, clonotype assembly and CDR3 extraction. To normalise gene usage, clonotype sharing and MAIT/NKT TCR abundance, the analysis used the top 1000, 10 000 and 20 000 clonotypes per sample. Diversity was computed as the inverse Simpson index with the vegan R package after downsampling to 27 000 UMIs. Paired Mann-Whitney U tests were applied to discordant twin pairs, with Benjamini-Hochberg correction for multiple testing. Reprocessed by TCRdb, the reads give a single entry per CDR3 protein sequence, without DNA. The V and J calls and clone size come from TCRdb's table, not from the authors' own analysis. The sample's table lists a count of 140,000 to 150,000 distinct CDR3 sequences. The top ten hold more than 0.95% of the sample.

On this clonotype: Its recognized antigen is unknown.

What the study reported, not specific to this receptor: Compared with healthy twins, IBD patients had fewer clonotypes in common with other individuals, a difference most pronounced in patients showing signs of disease activity. No difference in repertoire similarity was observed between concordant and discordant twins, possibly owing to limited statistical power. The results gave no support for a single strong signal or clonotype linked to IBD. A decrease in TCRbeta repertoire diversity, as measured by inverse Simpson index, was observed in IBD patients compared with their healthy co-twins. Because patients received different immunosuppressive treatments, the repertoires may have picked up extra background noise and variability between individuals. The analysis was unable to tell different T cell subtypes apart.

Input material: blood. The clonotype comes from a human donor with ulcerative colitis or Crohn's disease, or a healthy co-twin of an affected twin (not recorded which). Rearrangement joined TRBV7-9 to TRBJ2-7; TCRdb calls TRBD1, which cannot be checked without DNA. The CDR3 reads as follows: CASSLRQAQVGEQYF.